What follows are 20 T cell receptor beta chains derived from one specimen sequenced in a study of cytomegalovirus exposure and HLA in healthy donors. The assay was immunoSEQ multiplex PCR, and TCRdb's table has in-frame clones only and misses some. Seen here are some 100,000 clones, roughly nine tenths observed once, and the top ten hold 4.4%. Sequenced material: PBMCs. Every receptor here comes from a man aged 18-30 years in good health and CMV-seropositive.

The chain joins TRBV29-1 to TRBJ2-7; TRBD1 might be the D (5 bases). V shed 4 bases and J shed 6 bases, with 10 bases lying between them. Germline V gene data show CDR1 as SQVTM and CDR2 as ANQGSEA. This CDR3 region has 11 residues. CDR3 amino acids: CSVGSGFEQYF. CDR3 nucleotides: TGCAGCGTTGGGTCAGGGTTCGAGCAGTACTTC.

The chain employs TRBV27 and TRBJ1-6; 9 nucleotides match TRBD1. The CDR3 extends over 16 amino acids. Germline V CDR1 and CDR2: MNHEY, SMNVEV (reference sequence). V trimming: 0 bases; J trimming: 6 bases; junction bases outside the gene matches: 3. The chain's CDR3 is CASSLSGQGTNSPLHF. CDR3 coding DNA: TGTGCCAGCAGTTTATCGGGACAGGGCACTAATTCACCCCTCCACTTT.

The CDR3 DNA is TGTGCCAGCAGTCTTAGCGGGGGTAATTATGAGCAGTTCTTC. Amino acid sequence: CASSLSGGNYEQFF. This sequence joins TRBV28 and TRBJ2-1, with 9 positions matching TRBD2. Germline V CDR1 and CDR2: MDHEN, SYDVKM. There are 14 residues in the CDR3. Trimming at V came to 5 bases and at J to 8 bases, leaving 7 bases not matched to a gene. The full variable domain, with the rest looked up from reference TRBV28 and TRBJ2-1, is DVKVTQSSRYLVKRTGEKVFLECVQDMDHENMFWYRQDPGLGLRLIYFSYDVKMKEKGDIPEGYSVSREKKERFSLILESASTNQTSMYLCASSLSGGNYEQFFGPGTRLTVL.

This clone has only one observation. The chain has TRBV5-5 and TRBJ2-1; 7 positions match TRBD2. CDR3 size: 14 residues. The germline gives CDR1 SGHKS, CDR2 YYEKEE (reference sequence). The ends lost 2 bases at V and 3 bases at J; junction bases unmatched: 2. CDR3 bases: TGTGCCAGCAGCTTAAGCGGGGACTACAATGAGCAGTTCTTC. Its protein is CASSLSGDYNEQFF. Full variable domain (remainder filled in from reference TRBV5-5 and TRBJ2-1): DAGVTQSPTHLIKTRGQQVTLRCSPISGHKSVSWYQQVLGQGPQFIFQYYEKEERGRGNFPDRFSARQFPNYSSELNVNALLLGDSALYLCASSLSGDYNEQFFGPGTRLTVL.

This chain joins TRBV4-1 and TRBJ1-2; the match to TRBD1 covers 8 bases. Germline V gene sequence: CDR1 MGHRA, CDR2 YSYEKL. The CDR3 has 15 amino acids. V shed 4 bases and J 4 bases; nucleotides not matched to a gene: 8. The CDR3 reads CASSRQGAEGYGYTF. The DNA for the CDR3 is TGCGCCAGCAGCCGGCAGGGGGCGGAAGGCTATGGCTACACCTTC.

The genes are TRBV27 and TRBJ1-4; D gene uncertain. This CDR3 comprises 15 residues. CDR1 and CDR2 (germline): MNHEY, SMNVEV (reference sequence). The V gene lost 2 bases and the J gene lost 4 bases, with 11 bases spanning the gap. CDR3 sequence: CASSLRPDYNEKLFF. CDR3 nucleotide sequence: TGTGCCAGCAGTTTAAGGCCGGACTATAATGAAAAACTGTTTTTT.

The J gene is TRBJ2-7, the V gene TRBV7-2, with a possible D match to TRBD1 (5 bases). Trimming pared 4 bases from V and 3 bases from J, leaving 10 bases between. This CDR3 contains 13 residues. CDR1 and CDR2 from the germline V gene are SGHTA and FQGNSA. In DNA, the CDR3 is TGTGCCAGCAGCTGGAAGGGGCGCTACGAGCAGTACTTC. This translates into CASSWKGRYEQYF. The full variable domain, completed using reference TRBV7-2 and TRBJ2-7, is GAGVSQSPSNKVTEKGKDVELRCDPISGHTALYWYRQSLGQGLEFLIYFQGNSAPDKSGLPSDRFSAERTGGSVSTLTIQRTQQEDSAVYLCASSWKGRYEQYFGPGTRLTVT.

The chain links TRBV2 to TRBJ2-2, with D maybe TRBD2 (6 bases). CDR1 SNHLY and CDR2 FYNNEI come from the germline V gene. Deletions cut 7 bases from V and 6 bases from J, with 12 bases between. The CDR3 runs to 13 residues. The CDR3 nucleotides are TGTGCCAGCATCGTGGAGGGATCCGGGGAGCTGTTTTTT. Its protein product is CASIVEGSGELFF.

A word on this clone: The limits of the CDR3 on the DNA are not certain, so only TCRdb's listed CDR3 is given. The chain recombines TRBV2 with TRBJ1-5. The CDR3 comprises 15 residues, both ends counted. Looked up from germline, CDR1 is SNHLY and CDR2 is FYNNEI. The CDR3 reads CASSRSGQAGQPQHF.

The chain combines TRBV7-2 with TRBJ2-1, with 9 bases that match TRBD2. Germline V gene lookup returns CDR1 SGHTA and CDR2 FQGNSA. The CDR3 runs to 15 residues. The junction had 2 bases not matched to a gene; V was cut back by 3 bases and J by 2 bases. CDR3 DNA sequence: TGTGCCAGCAGCTTGAGCGGGGGGACCTACAATGAGCAGTTCTTC. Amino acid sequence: CASSLSGGTYNEQFF.

DNA for the CDR3: TGTGCCAGCAGTGAAGGTTCTGGGTGGAGCACTGAAGCTTTCTTT. It yields the protein CASSEGSGWSTEAFF. J is TRBJ1-1 and V is TRBV6-4; D is ambiguous. CDR3 length equals 15 residues. Between the trimmed V and J ends, which lost 3 bases and 4 bases, there was a span of 15 bases. From germline, CDR1 is MRHNA and CDR2 SNTAGT.

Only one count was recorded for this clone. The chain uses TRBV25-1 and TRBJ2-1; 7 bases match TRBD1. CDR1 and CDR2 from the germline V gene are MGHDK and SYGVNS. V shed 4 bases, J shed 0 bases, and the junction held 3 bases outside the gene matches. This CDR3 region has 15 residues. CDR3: CASSGGQRSYNEQFF. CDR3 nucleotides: TGTGCCAGCAGTGGGGGACAGCGCTCCTACAATGAGCAGTTCTTC. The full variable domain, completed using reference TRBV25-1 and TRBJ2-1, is EADIYQTPRYLVIGTGKKITLECSQTMGHDKMYWYQQDPGMELHLIHYSYGVNSTEKGDLSSESTVSRIRTEHFPLTLESARPSHTSQYLCASSGGQRSYNEQFFGPGTRLTVL.

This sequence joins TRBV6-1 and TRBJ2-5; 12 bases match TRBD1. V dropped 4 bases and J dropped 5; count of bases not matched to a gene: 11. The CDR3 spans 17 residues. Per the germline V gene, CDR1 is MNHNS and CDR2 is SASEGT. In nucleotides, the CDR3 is TGTGCCAGCAGTGGCCCATGGGACAGGGGGCGAGGGGAGACCCAGTACTTC. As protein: CASSGPWDRGRGETQYF.

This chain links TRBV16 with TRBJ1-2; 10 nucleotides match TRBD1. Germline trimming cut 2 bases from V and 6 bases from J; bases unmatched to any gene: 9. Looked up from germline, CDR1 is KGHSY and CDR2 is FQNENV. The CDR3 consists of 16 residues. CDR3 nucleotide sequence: TGTGCCAGCAGCCAAAATAGTGGGGACAGGGGAAATGGCTACACCTTC. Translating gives CASSQNSGDRGNGYTF.

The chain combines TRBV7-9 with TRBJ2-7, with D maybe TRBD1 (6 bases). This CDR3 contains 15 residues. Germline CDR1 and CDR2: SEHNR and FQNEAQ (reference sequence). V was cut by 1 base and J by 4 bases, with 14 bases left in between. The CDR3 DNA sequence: TGTGCCAGCAGCTTAGAAGCGACAGGTCCTTACGAGCAGTACTTC. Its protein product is CASSLEATGPYEQYF.

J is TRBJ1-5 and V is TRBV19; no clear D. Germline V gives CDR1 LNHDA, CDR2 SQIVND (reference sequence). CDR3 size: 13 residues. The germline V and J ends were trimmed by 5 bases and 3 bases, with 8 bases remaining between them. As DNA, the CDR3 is TGTGCCAGTAGTTCGGAGCCCAATCAGCCCCAGCATTTT. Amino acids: CASSSEPNQPQHF.

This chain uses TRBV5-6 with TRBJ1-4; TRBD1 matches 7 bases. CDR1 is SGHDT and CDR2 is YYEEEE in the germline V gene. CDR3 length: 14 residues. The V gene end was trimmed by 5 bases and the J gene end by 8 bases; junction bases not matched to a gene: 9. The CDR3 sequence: CASSGQGVEEKLFF. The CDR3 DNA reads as TGTGCCAGCAGTGGTCAGGGGGTGGAAGAAAAACTGTTTTTT.

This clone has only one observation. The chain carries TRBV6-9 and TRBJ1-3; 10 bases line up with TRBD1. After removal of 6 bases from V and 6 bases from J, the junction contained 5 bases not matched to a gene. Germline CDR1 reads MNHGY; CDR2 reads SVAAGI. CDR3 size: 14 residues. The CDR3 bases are TGTGCCAGCAGCCCGGGACAGGGGATAAACACCATATATTTT. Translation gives CASSPGQGINTIYF.

The CDR3 DNA sequence: TGCGCCAGCAGCTTGGAGGCAGGCTTTACCTACGAGCAGTACTTC. This encodes CASSLEAGFTYEQYF. The chain couples TRBV5-1 to TRBJ2-7; D gene unclear. V lost 0 bases, J lost 2 bases, and 12 bases lay in between. The length of the CDR3 is 15 residues. The germline gives CDR1 SGHRS, CDR2 YFSETQ.

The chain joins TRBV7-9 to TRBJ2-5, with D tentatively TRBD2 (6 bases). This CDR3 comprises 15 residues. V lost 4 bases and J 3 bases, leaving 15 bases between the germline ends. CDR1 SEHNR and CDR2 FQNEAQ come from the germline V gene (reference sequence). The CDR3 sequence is CASSSPRGREETQYF. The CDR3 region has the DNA TGTGCCAGCAGCTCACCGCGGGGCCGAGAAGAGACCCAGTACTTC. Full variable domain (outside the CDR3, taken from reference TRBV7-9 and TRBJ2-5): DTGVSQNPRHKITKRGQNVTFRCDPISEHNRLYWYRQTLGQGPEFLTYFQNEAQLEKSRLLSDRFSAERPKGSFSTLEIQRTEQGDSAMYLCASSSPRGREETQYFGPGTRLLVL.